This record covers a single T cell receptor beta chain. The method was immunoSEQ multiplex PCR; TCRdb's version includes in-frame clones alone and lacks a portion of them. Among more than 120,000 clones listed, roughly 86% were seen once. The data are from a study of cytomegalovirus exposure and HLA in healthy donors. V shed 4 bases and J 2 bases; nucleotides not matched to a gene: 7. Germline V CDR1 and CDR2: SGHRS, YFSETQ. This CDR3 has 15 amino acids. The TCR comes from a man between 18 and 35 years old in good health and CMV-seropositive. Source material: PBMCs. The J gene is TRBJ1-2, the V gene TRBV5-1; 8 bases match TRBD1. The CDR3 DNA is TGCGCCAGCAGCCCGACGCAGGGGGCCAACTATGGCTACACCTTC. It yields the protein CASSPTQGANYGYTF.